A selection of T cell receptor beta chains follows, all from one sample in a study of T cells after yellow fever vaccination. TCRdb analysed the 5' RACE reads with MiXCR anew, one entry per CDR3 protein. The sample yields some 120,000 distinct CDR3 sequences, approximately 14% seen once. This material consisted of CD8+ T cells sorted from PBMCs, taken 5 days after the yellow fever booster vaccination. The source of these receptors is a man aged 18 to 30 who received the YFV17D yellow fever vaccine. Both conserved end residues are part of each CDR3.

CDR3 protein: CASGYGDTLSYNEQFF; V gene: TRBV12-5; J gene: TRBJ2-1
CDR3 protein: CASSHNPDSSYEQYF; V gene: TRBV7-6; J gene: TRBJ2-7
CDR3 protein: CASSSRKADADTEAFF; V gene: TRBV7-8; J gene: TRBJ1-1
CDR3 protein: CASSPYRGGVDKNIQYF; V gene: TRBV18; J gene: TRBJ2-4
CDR3 protein: CASSEFWGGRETQYF; V gene: TRBV25-1; J gene: TRBJ2-5
CDR3 protein: CASSLGLKELFF; V gene: TRBV7-9; J gene: TRBJ2-2
CDR3 protein: CASSVSDDGELFF; V gene: TRBV6-5; J gene: TRBJ2-2
CDR3 protein: CASSDHLNPPTHQPQHF; V gene: TRBV6-4; J gene: TRBJ1-5
CDR3 protein: CASSSGWDFNQPQHF; V gene: TRBV27; J gene: TRBJ1-5
CDR3 protein: CSASLGVPLHF; V gene: TRBV20-1; J gene: TRBJ1-6
CDR3 protein: CASSGAGRPYEQYF; V gene: TRBV25-1; J gene: TRBJ2-7
CDR3 protein: CASSAPTSRSSYEQYF; V gene: TRBV25-1; J gene: TRBJ2-7
CDR3 protein: CASSPRHGQGATEAFF; V gene: TRBV18; J gene: TRBJ1-1
CDR3 protein: CASSQVEHTDEQYF; V gene: TRBV4-1; J gene: TRBJ2-7
CDR3 protein: CSADWTQNIQYF; V gene: TRBV20-1; J gene: TRBJ2-4
CDR3 protein: CASSPAIWTSGGREQFF; V gene: TRBV7-2; J gene: TRBJ2-1
CDR3 protein: CASSLGDRNTEAFF; V gene: TRBV5-4; J gene: TRBJ1-1
CDR3 protein: CASSLPSYEQYF; V gene: TRBV7-8; J gene: TRBJ2-7
CDR3 protein: CASSLVNVRTSNGELFF; V gene: TRBV7-8; J gene: TRBJ2-2
CDR3 protein: CASSYGLAVSTDTQYF; V gene: TRBV6-2/TRBV6-3; J gene: TRBJ2-3
CDR3 protein: CASSSGIWEELFF; V gene: TRBV6-6; J gene: TRBJ2-2
CDR3 protein: CATSRAPSSMRTEAFF; V gene: TRBV15; J gene: TRBJ1-1
CDR3 protein: CASSRLVGLSGANVLTF; V gene: TRBV13; J gene: TRBJ2-6
CDR3 protein: CASSFTGAYEQYF; V gene: TRBV11-2; J gene: TRBJ2-7
CDR3 protein: CASRGGPTGETQYF; V gene: TRBV12-3/TRBV12-4; J gene: TRBJ2-5
CDR3 protein: CASSLGQGVIYEQYF; V gene: TRBV5-1; J gene: TRBJ2-7
CDR3 protein: CASSQSRSGGYGYTF; V gene: TRBV4-1; J gene: TRBJ1-2
CDR3 protein: CASAWRGSAYNEQFF; V gene: TRBV12-3/TRBV12-4; J gene: TRBJ2-1
CDR3 protein: CASSGGVFLWKFF; V gene: TRBV6-6; J gene: TRBJ2-1
CDR3 protein: CASSTLLALAKNIQYF; V gene: TRBV11-2; J gene: TRBJ2-4
CDR3 protein: CSARDGAFSQETQYF; V gene: TRBV20-1; J gene: TRBJ2-5
CDR3 protein: CASLPVQGASNYGYTF; V gene: TRBV7-9; J gene: TRBJ1-2
CDR3 protein: CASSEVTGGRSTDTQYF; V gene: TRBV6-1; J gene: TRBJ2-3
CDR3 protein: CASSLAAGSYEQYF; V gene: TRBV7-2; J gene: TRBJ2-7
CDR3 protein: CASSHSGGALGTEAFF; V gene: TRBV7-2; J gene: TRBJ1-1
CDR3 protein: CASSLTSGVPLGETQYF; V gene: TRBV11-2; J gene: TRBJ2-5
CDR3 protein: CASSYSTGGYEQYF; V gene: TRBV6-2/TRBV6-3; J gene: TRBJ2-7
CDR3 protein: CASSDGGQVTDTQYF; V gene: TRBV25-1; J gene: TRBJ2-3
CDR3 protein: CASSATGGSGNTIYF; V gene: TRBV9; J gene: TRBJ1-3
CDR3 protein: CASSLRGQGSLHEQYF; V gene: TRBV4-1; J gene: TRBJ2-7
CDR3 protein: CASSGGEETQYF; V gene: TRBV6-5; J gene: TRBJ2-5
CDR3 protein: CASSQLDQLRQETQYF; V gene: TRBV6-2/TRBV6-3; J gene: TRBJ2-5
CDR3 protein: CASSLIGAEAFF; V gene: TRBV7-9; J gene: TRBJ1-1
CDR3 protein: CASRGQNYGYTF; V gene: TRBV27; J gene: TRBJ1-2
CDR3 protein: CASSLFDQETQYF; V gene: TRBV13; J gene: TRBJ2-5
CDR3 protein: CASSLAGPRGAFF; V gene: TRBV7-9; J gene: TRBJ1-1
CDR3 protein: CASSPVGRTDTQYF; V gene: TRBV7-9; J gene: TRBJ2-3
CDR3 protein: CSASGRDYGYTF; V gene: TRBV20-1; J gene: TRBJ1-2
CDR3 protein: CASSIRDIYEQYF; V gene: TRBV7-9; J gene: TRBJ2-7
CDR3 protein: CASSRAPDTQYF; V gene: TRBV12-3/TRBV12-4; J gene: TRBJ2-3
CDR3 protein: CSVGIRLAGGRVTQYF; V gene: TRBV29-1; J gene: TRBJ2-3
CDR3 protein: CASSKKTGYTGELFF; V gene: TRBV12-3/TRBV12-4; J gene: TRBJ2-2
CDR3 protein: CASSFLGSETQYF; V gene: TRBV12-3/TRBV12-4; J gene: TRBJ2-5
CDR3 protein: CASITPGLVGYNEQFF; V gene: TRBV11-2; J gene: TRBJ2-1
CDR3 protein: CASSLVVESTGELFF; V gene: TRBV7-6; J gene: TRBJ2-2
CDR3 protein: CATSRDWPGTDTQYF; V gene: TRBV15; J gene: TRBJ2-3
CDR3 protein: CASSLTGLEAFF; V gene: TRBV4-1; J gene: TRBJ1-1
CDR3 protein: CASSWASGEAFF; V gene: TRBV27; J gene: TRBJ1-1
CDR3 protein: CASSYLGSEQFF; V gene: TRBV6-2/TRBV6-3; J gene: TRBJ2-1
CDR3 protein: CASSPPTGGSRTEAFF; V gene: TRBV7-9; J gene: TRBJ1-1